These 3 T cell receptor beta chains were all obtained from the same sample, sequenced in a study of siplizumab effects on memory and regulatory T cells. The repertoire was sequenced with immunoSEQ multiplex PCR; TCRdb's copy has only in-frame clones and lacks some. The table has 100,000 or so clones, 80% to 95% seen once. Sequenced material: CD4+ T cells sorted from blood. All receptors derive from a human donor in good health. Some clones in this sample may be carry-over from other donors' samples.

This chain links TRBV29-1 with TRBJ2-5; TRBD2 aligns across 7 bases. Per germline, CDR1 SQVTM and CDR2 ANQGSEA. This CDR3 region has 13 residues. CDR3 sequence: CWGGTTVWETQYF. For the CDR3, the DNA is TGCTGGGGCGGGACTACGGTTTGGGAGACCCAGTACTTC. The variable domain in full, completed from reference TRBV29-1 and TRBJ2-5, reads SAVISQKPSRDICQRGTSLTIQCQVDSQVTMMFWYRQQPGQSLTLIATANQGSEATYESGFVIDKFPISRPNLTFSTLTVSNMSPEDSSIYLCWGGTTVWETQYFGPGTRLLVL.

The chain carries TRBV20-1 and TRBJ2-3; D unclear. Trimming shortened V by 6 bases and J by 6 bases, and 10 bases separated the two germline ends. The CDR3 is 11 residues long. Germline CDR1 DFQATT, CDR2 SNEGSKA (reference sequence). In DNA, the CDR3 is TGCAGTGCCCGACCTATGGATACGCAGTATTTT. Protein: CSARPMDTQYF.

The rearrangement links TRBV11-2 to TRBJ2-7; D is possibly TRBD1 (6 bases). This CDR3 has 17 amino acids. The germline V gene has CDR1 SGHAT and CDR2 FQNNGV. V lost 2 bases and J lost 2, with 19 bases in between. CDR3 DNA: TGTGCCAGCAGCTTACCAGGGGTGGCGTCCCGTGCCTACGAGCAGTACTTC. Residues: CASSLPGVASRAYEQYF. Full variable domain (remainder filled in from reference TRBV11-2 and TRBJ2-7): EAGVAQSPRYKIIEKRQSVAFWCNPISGHATLYWYQQILGQGPKLLIQFQNNGVVDDSQLPKDRFSAERLKGVDSTLKIQPAKLEDSAVYLCASSLPGVASRAYEQYFGPGTRLTVT.